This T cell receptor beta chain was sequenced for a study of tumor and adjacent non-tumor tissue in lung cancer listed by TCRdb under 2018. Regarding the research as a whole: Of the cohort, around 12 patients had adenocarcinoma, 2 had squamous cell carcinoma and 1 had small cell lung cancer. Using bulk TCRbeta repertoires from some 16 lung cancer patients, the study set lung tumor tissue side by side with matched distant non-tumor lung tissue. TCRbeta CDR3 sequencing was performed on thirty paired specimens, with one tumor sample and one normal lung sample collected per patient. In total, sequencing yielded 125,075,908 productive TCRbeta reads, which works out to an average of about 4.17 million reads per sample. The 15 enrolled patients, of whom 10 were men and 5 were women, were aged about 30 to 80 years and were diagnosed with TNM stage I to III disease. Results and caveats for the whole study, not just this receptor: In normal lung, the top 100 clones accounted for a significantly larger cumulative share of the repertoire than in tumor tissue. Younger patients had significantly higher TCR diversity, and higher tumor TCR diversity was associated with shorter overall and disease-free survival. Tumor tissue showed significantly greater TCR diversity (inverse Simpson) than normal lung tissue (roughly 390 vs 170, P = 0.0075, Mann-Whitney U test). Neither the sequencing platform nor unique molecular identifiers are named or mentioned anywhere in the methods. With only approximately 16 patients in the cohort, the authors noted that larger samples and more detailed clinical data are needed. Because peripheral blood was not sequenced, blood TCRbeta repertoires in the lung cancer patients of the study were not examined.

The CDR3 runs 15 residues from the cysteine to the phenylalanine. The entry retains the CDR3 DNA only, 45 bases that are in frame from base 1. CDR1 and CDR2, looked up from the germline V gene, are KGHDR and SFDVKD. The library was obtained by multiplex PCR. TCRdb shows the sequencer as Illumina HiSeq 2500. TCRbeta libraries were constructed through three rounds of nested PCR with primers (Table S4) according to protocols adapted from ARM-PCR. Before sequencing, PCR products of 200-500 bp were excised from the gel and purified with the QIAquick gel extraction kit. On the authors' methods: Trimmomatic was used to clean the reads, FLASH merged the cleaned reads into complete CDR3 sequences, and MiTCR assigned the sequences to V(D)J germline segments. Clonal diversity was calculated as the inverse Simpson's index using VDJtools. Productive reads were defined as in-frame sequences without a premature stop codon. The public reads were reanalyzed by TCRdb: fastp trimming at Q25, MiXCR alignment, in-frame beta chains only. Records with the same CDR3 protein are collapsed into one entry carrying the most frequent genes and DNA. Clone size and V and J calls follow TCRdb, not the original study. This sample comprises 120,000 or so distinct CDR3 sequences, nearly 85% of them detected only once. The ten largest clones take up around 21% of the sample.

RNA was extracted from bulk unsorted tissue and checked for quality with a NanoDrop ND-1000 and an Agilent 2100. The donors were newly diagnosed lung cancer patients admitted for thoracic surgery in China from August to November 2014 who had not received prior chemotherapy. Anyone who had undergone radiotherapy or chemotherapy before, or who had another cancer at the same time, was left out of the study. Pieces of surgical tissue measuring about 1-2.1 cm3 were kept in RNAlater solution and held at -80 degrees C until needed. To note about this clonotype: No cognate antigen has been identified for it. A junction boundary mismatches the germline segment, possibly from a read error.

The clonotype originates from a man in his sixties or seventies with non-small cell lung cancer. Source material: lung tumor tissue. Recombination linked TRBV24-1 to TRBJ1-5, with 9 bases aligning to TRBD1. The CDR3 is CAASPGQGFNQPQHF. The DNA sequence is TGTGCCGCCAGTCCGGGACAGGGATTCAATCAGCCCCAACATTTT.